One and the same sample provided the 28 T cell receptor beta chains below, sequenced in a study of technical replicates of blood from several donors. The data were produced by immunoSEQ multiplex PCR, yet TCRdb's version contains in-frame clones alone and is incomplete. The sample gives more than 90,000 clones, around 96% of which show up once; 0.34% is in the top ten. Sequencing was performed on T cells isolated from PBMCs. Source of these receptors: a human donor in good health.

The V gene is TRBV6-5, the J gene TRBJ1-4; TRBD1 agrees at 7 bases. V lost 6 bases, J lost 8 bases, and 12 bases stayed unmatched. Germline V gene lookup returns CDR1 MNHEY and CDR2 SVGAGI. The CDR3 is made up of 15 amino acids. CDR3 in amino acids: CASRPGGTGAEKLFF. The CDR3 nucleotides are TGTGCCAGCAGACCCGGCGGTACAGGGGCGGAAAAACTGTTTTTT.

The gene calls are TRBV9 and TRBJ2-3; D is possibly TRBD2 (6 bases). Germline V gives CDR1 SGDLS, CDR2 YYNGEE. The CDR3 totals 15 residues. V was pared by 6 bases and J by 0 bases, with 14 bases between. CDR3 bases: TGTGCCAGCACTGTCCGGGGGATAAGCACAGATACGCAGTATTTT. Amino acids: CASTVRGISTDTQYF.

The genes are TRBV4-3 and TRBJ1-1; D not certain. The V gene lost 4 bases and the J gene lost 1 base, with 13 bases spanning the gap. Germline assignment: CDR1 LGHNA and CDR2 YSLEER. CDR3 length equals 15 residues. The CDR3 nucleotides are TGCGCCAGCAGCCGGATCGTTGGAGGGAACACTGAAGCTTTCTTT. Translating gives CASSRIVGGNTEAFF.

V gene TRBV11-3 combines with J gene TRBJ1-1, with 8 bases identical to TRBD1. J gave up 1 base and V 5 bases, and 3 bases lay outside the gene matches. The germline V gene has CDR1 SGHNT and CDR2 YENEEA. The CDR3 consists of 14 residues. The CDR3 loop is CASSHGQGNTEAFF. Written as DNA, the CDR3 is TGTGCCAGCAGCCACGGACAGGGGAACACTGAAGCTTTCTTT.

V and J are TRBV18 and TRBJ2-7, with 13 bases lining up with TRBD2. Germline CDR1 is KGHSH and CDR2 is LQKENI. The length of the CDR3 is 15 residues. V was pared by 3 bases and J by 3 bases, with 2 bases of the junction left unmatched. CDR3 sequence reads: CASSPGTSGDYEQYF. The CDR3 DNA follows: TGTGCCAGCTCACCCGGGACTAGCGGGGACTACGAGCAGTACTTC.

The chain couples TRBV30 to TRBJ2-2; tentative D call: TRBD2 (6 bases). Germline V lookup: CDR1 GTSNPN, CDR2 SVGIG (reference sequence). Trimming took 2 bases from V and 6 from J, leaving 7 bases between them. The CDR3 loop spans 12 amino acids. The DNA for the CDR3 is TGTGCCTGGAGTAGGAGGGCCGGGGAGCTGTTTTTT. This gives the protein CAWSRRAGELFF.

DNA for the CDR3: TGTGCCAGCAGCATATCCGGGACAGTAGGAAACACCATATATTTT. This codes for CASSISGTVGNTIYF. The chain employs TRBV16 and TRBJ1-3, with TRBD1 matching 7 bases. This CDR3 has 15 residues. Germline V gives CDR1 KGHSY, CDR2 FQNENV. Germline trimming cut 5 bases from V and 4 bases from J; bases unmatched to any gene: 8.

This chain connects TRBV5-6 to TRBJ2-1; D remains unclear. Trimming shortened V by 2 bases and J by 4 bases, and 13 bases separated the two germline ends. The germline V gene encodes CDR1 SGHDT and CDR2 YYEEEE. The CDR3 loop spans 15 amino acids. The CDR3 is CASSFGKRLYNEQFF. The DNA for the CDR3 is TGTGCCAGCAGCTTTGGCAAGCGACTTTACAATGAGCAGTTCTTC.

V is TRBV30 and J is TRBJ1-4, with D unclear. V was shortened by 3 bases and J by 5 bases, with 13 bases between the two germline ends. CDR1 is GTSNPN, CDR2 SVGIG, per germline (reference sequence). The CDR3 has 14 amino acids. The CDR3 spells CAWRRGQINEKLFF. The CDR3 DNA follows: TGTGCCTGGAGAAGAGGGCAGATCAATGAAAAACTGTTTTTT.

V usage is TRBV19 and J usage is TRBJ1-5, with TRBD1 identical over 8 bases. The CDR3 contains 17 residues. Germline V CDR1 and CDR2: LNHDA, SQIVND (reference sequence). J gave up 0 bases and V 2 bases, and 6 bases lay outside the gene matches. The DNA for the CDR3 is TGTGCCAGTAGTATAATTGGGACAGGTTATAGCAATCAGCCCCAGCATTTT. It encodes CASSIIGTGYSNQPQHF.

The rearrangement links TRBV10-3 to TRBJ2-7, with 13 bases fitting TRBD2. V dropped 3 bases and J dropped 6; count of bases not matched to a gene: 2. This CDR3 region has 14 residues. Germline V lookup: CDR1 ENHRY, CDR2 SYGVKD. CDR3 nucleotides: TGTGCCATCAGTGACAGGACTAGCGGGAGCGAGCAGTACTTC. This translates into CAISDRTSGSEQYF.

The V call is TRBV25-1, the J call TRBJ2-1, with unresolved D. CDR3 length equals 14 residues. V lost 5 bases and J lost 3, with 11 bases in between. CDR1 and CDR2 (germline): MGHDK, SYGVNS. DNA of the CDR3: TGTGCCAGCAGTTCTACGACTCTCTACAATGAGCAGTTCTTC. Translation gives CASSSTTLYNEQFF.

This clone was seen a handful of times. The chain employs TRBV5-5 and TRBJ1-1; the match to TRBD1 covers 7 bases. This CDR3 contains 13 residues. V was clipped by 2 bases and J by 3 bases; unmatched bases: 1. Germline V gene data show CDR1 as SGHKS and CDR2 as YYEKEE (reference sequence). CDR3 nucleotides: TGTGCCAGCAGCTTTCAGGGGGACACTGAAGCTTTCTTT. Protein product: CASSFQGDTEAFF.

This sequence joins TRBV10-3 and TRBJ2-1, with TRBD2 identical over 7 bases. Germline lookup yields CDR1 ENHRY and CDR2 SYGVKD. V was pared by 2 bases and J by 8 bases, with 9 bases of the junction left unmatched. CDR3 length equals 15 residues. For the CDR3, the DNA is TGTGCCATCAGTGAGGAAGTCGGGAGGAAGGATGAGCAGTTCTTC. Its protein is CAISEEVGRKDEQFF.

The chain couples TRBV15 to TRBJ1-3, with 7 bases lining up with TRBD1. V lost 4 bases and J lost 5; bases outside the gene matches: 5. CDR3 length: 14 residues. Per germline, CDR1 LNHNV and CDR2 YYDKDF (reference sequence). This CDR3 reads CATSTDRERNTIYF. As DNA, the CDR3 is TGTGCCACCAGCACTGACAGGGAGAGAAACACCATATATTTT.

This chain links TRBV29-1 with TRBJ2-2, with 11 bases fitting TRBD2. The CDR3 covers 16 residues. Germline V gives CDR1 SQVTM, CDR2 ANQGSEA. With V trimmed by 6 bases and J by 0 bases, 6 bases remained unmatched. The CDR3 loop is CSVYSGRGANTGELFF. As DNA, the CDR3 is TGCAGCGTGTATAGCGGGAGGGGGGCGAACACCGGGGAGCTGTTTTTT.

This rearrangement joins TRBV7-9 to TRBJ1-2; 10 bases are a match to TRBD1. This CDR3 region has 13 residues. The J segment lost 6 bases and the V segment lost 5 bases, leaving 3 bases of the junction unmatched. From germline, CDR1 is SEHNR and CDR2 FQNEAQ (reference sequence). The CDR3 sequence: CASSPGQGDGYTF. CDR3 DNA: TGTGCCAGCAGCCCTGGACAGGGGGATGGCTACACCTTC. Filled out from reference TRBV7-9 and TRBJ1-2, the complete variable domain reads DTGVSQNPRHKITKRGQNVTFRCDPISEHNRLYWYRQTLGQGPEFLTYFQNEAQLEKSRLLSDRFSAERPKGSFSTLEIQRTEQGDSAMYLCASSPGQGDGYTFGSGTRLTVV.

V usage is TRBV28 and J usage is TRBJ2-3; the match to TRBD2 covers 12 bases. Germline assignment: CDR1 MDHEN and CDR2 SYDVKM. Germline trimming cut 8 bases from V and 2 bases from J; bases unmatched to any gene: 8. The CDR3 contains 16 residues. The CDR3 DNA sequence: TGTGCCAGCCGACCTACTAGCGGGGGGTACACAGATACGCAGTATTTT. The encoded protein is CASRPTSGGYTDTQYF.

The gene calls are TRBV7-9 and TRBJ1-1; D might be TRBD1 (6 bases). Trimming pared 0 bases from V and 0 bases from J, leaving 14 bases between. CDR3 length: 17 amino acids. Looked up from germline, CDR1 is SEHNR and CDR2 is FQNEAQ (reference sequence). DNA of the CDR3: TGTGCCAGCAGCTTAGCCCTATCGGGACACTTGAACACTGAAGCTTTCTTT. Encoded protein: CASSLALSGHLNTEAFF.

This CDR3 is CASTSGTYNEQFF. The CDR3 DNA reads as TGTGCCAGCACGAGCGGCACCTACAATGAGCAGTTCTTC. The chain joins TRBV9 to TRBJ2-1; maybe TRBD2 (5 bases). Germline CDR1 reads SGDLS; CDR2 reads YYNGEE. This CDR3 spans 13 amino acids. Deletions cut 6 bases from V and 2 bases from J, with 9 bases between.

V gene TRBV6-1 combines with J gene TRBJ2-6, with TRBD2 as a possible D gene (6 bases). Germline V CDR1 and CDR2: MNHNS, SASEGT. V lost 2 bases, J lost 2 bases, and 16 bases lay in between. The CDR3 loop spans 18 amino acids. In DNA, the CDR3 is TGTGCCAGCAGTGAACGCAGGACTAAGTTGGCTGGGGCCAACGTCCTGACTTTC. This gives the protein CASSERRTKLAGANVLTF.

This CDR3 reads CASSHEDSTGNTIYF. The CDR3 DNA is TGTGCCAGCAGCCATGAGGATAGCACTGGAAACACCATATATTTT. The gene calls are TRBV4-2 and TRBJ1-3; D is undetermined. This CDR3 is 15 amino acids long. Germline V gene lookup returns CDR1 LGHNA and CDR2 YNFKEQ. V was shortened by 3 bases and J by 2 bases, with 11 bases between the two germline ends.

The chain recombines TRBV13 with TRBJ2-7; TRBD1 aligns across 8 bases. Germline V gene data show CDR1 as PRHDT and CDR2 as FYEKMQ (reference sequence). The CDR3 is made up of 14 amino acids. Germline trimming cut 5 bases from V and 5 bases from J; bases unmatched to any gene: 8. The CDR3 protein is CASSKLDRANEQYF. CDR3 sequence (DNA): TGTGCCAGCAGCAAACTGGACAGGGCTAACGAGCAGTACTTC.

V usage is TRBV28 and J usage is TRBJ1-2; the D gene is possibly TRBD1 (6 bases). Trimming left V 7 bases short and J 6 bases short, with 15 bases between. CDR1 MDHEN and CDR2 SYDVKM come from the germline V gene. The CDR3 covers 13 residues. The CDR3 sequence is CASNPEGGNGYTF. The CDR3 nucleotides are TGTGCCAGCAACCCCGAGGGGGGGAATGGCTACACCTTC.

J is TRBJ2-3 and V is TRBV6-4; maybe TRBD1 (8 bases). Deletions cut 3 bases from V and 2 bases from J, with 15 bases between. The V gene's germline CDR1 is MRHNA and CDR2 SNTAGT. The CDR3 has 16 amino acids. CDR3 in DNA: TGTGCCAGCAGTGAACAGGGGGGGTTTTTCACAGATACGCAGTATTTT. Residues: CASSEQGGFFTDTQYF.

This clone was seen just once. The chain is built from TRBV7-6 and TRBJ2-1, with 7 bases that match TRBD1. The CDR3 contains 15 residues. The V and J ends lost 4 bases and 1 base, in that order; junction bases with no gene match: 4. Germline values: CDR1 SGHVS, CDR2 FNYEAQ. CDR3 amino acids: CASSSTGVSYNEQFF. CDR3 sequence (DNA): TGTGCCAGCAGCTCCACAGGGGTTTCCTACAATGAGCAGTTCTTC.

The CDR3 region is CASSLEDGGRPLYEQYF. CDR3 sequence (DNA): TGTGCCAGCAGCTTAGAGGACGGCGGGAGGCCCCTCTACGAGCAGTACTTC. The V gene is TRBV7-9, the J gene TRBJ2-7, with 8 bases identical to TRBD2. The CDR3 is 17 residues long. Germline V CDR1 and CDR2: SEHNR, FQNEAQ (reference sequence). V shed 1 base and J 3 bases; nucleotides not matched to a gene: 11.

The chain couples TRBV4-3 to TRBJ1-1, with unresolved D. The V end was cut by 0 bases, the J end by 0 bases, with 2 bases between. This CDR3 has 13 residues. Looked up from germline, CDR1 is LGHNA and CDR2 is YSLEER. This CDR3 is CASSQDMNTEAFF. In nucleotides, the CDR3 is TGCGCCAGCAGCCAAGATATGAACACTGAAGCTTTCTTT.